The 32 T cell receptor beta chains below all came from one sample that was sequenced in a study of cytomegalovirus exposure and HLA in healthy donors. Here immunoSEQ multiplex PCR was the method, and the copy in TCRdb shows in-frame clones only, minus some. The table lists fewer than 350,000 clones, 85% to 90% of them singletons, with approximately 0.95% in the top ten. Sequenced sample: PBMCs. The receptor set was obtained from a woman between 18 and 29 years old in good health and CMV-seronegative.

This chain uses TRBV25-1 with TRBJ1-2; possible D gene TRBD1, 6 bases. CDR1 and CDR2 (germline): MGHDK, SYGVNS. V was shortened by 4 bases and J by 2 bases, with 11 bases between the two germline ends. This CDR3 region has 14 residues. As DNA, the CDR3 is TGTGCCAGCAGTGCCCGAACAGGGAACTATGGCTACACCTTC. Protein sequence: CASSARTGNYGYTF.

This clone came up once. This chain joins TRBV15 and TRBJ2-7; no reliable D call. V was pared by 3 bases and J by 5 bases, with 11 bases between. Germline CDR1 and CDR2: LNHNV and YYDKDF (reference sequence). The CDR3 sequence is 13 residues long. CDR3 sequence reads: CATSSGLGDEQYF. DNA for the CDR3: TGTGCCACCAGCAGCGGGTTAGGAGACGAGCAGTACTTC.

The genes are TRBV5-1 and TRBJ2-7; tentatively, D is TRBD1 (5 bases). The CDR3 runs 14 residues. V lost 5 bases to trimming and J lost 0 bases, with 12 bases between them. Germline V lookup: CDR1 SGHRS, CDR2 YFSETQ. CDR3 coding DNA: TGCGCCAGCAGTGGGAAGGGGTTCTCCTACGAGCAGTACTTC. It translates to CASSGKGFSYEQYF.

The chain combines TRBV7-3 with TRBJ2-3, with 9 bases fitting TRBD2. CDR1 and CDR2 from the germline V gene are SGHTA and FQGTGA. Trimming cost V 2 bases and J 5 bases; bases outside gene matches: 5. This CDR3 is 15 amino acids long. This CDR3 is CASSLSSSGKDTQYF. The CDR3 coding sequence is TGTGCCAGCAGCTTATCTTCTAGCGGGAAAGATACGCAGTATTTT. Full variable domain (remainder filled in from reference TRBV7-3 and TRBJ2-3): GAGVSQTPSNKVTEKGKYVELRCDPISGHTALYWYRQSLGQGPEFLIYFQGTGAADDSGLPNDRFFAVRPEGSVSTLKIQRTERGDSAVYLCASSLSSSGKDTQYFGPGTRLTVL.

The chain combines TRBV5-6 with TRBJ1-6; D perhaps matches TRBD1 (6 bases). There are 19 residues in the CDR3. Germline CDR1 reads SGHDT; CDR2 reads YYEEEE. The germline V and J ends were trimmed by 0 bases and 9 bases, with 25 bases remaining between them. The CDR3 spells CASSLGLAGVGQRSSPLHF. As DNA, the CDR3 is TGTGCCAGCAGCTTGGGTTTGGCAGGGGTAGGGCAACGGAGTTCACCCCTCCACTTT.

The genes are TRBV6-4 and TRBJ2-2, with D uncertain. The V end lost 4 bases, the J end lost 2 bases, and 8 bases lay between the germline ends. CDR3 length: 14 amino acids. The germline gives CDR1 MRHNA, CDR2 SNTAGT. The CDR3 loop reads CASSGQINTGELFF. The CDR3 DNA reads as TGTGCCAGCAGTGGGCAGATAAACACCGGGGAGCTGTTTTTT.

V is TRBV11-2 and J is TRBJ2-7, with D possibly being TRBD2 (6 bases). V gave up 5 bases and J gave up 5 bases, with 16 bases separating them. CDR3 length equals 14 residues. Germline CDR1 and CDR2: SGHAT and FQNNGV. The chain's CDR3 is CASSPRAGTHEQYF. CDR3 in DNA: TGTGCCAGCAGCCCAAGGGCGGGGACCCACGAGCAGTACTTC.

This rearrangement joins TRBV12-5 to TRBJ2-2; TRBD2 agrees at 7 bases. The trim removed 6 bases at V and 5 bases at J, leaving 12 bases unmatched. The germline CDR1 and CDR2 sequences are LGHNT and FRNRAP. This CDR3 contains 16 residues. The CDR3 protein is CASGRPSGISTGELFF. The CDR3, as DNA: TGTGCTAGTGGCCGTCCAAGCGGGATATCAACCGGGGAGCTGTTTTTT.

The chain is built from TRBV14 and TRBJ2-7; 12 bases are a match to TRBD2. The V gene end was trimmed by 0 bases and the J gene end by 5 bases; junction bases not matched to a gene: 11. The CDR3 length is 18 residues. Germline-derived CDR1 and CDR2 are SGHDN and FVKESK. The CDR3 loop is CASSQDNQRLAGVNEQYF. As DNA, the CDR3 is TGTGCCAGCAGCCAAGATAACCAAAGACTAGCGGGAGTAAACGAGCAGTACTTC.

The V and J genes are TRBV27 and TRBJ2-3, with D maybe TRBD2 (6 bases). CDR3 length equals 16 residues. Looked up from germline, CDR1 is MNHEY and CDR2 is SMNVEV (reference sequence). Trimming cost V 1 base and J 7 bases, with 18 bases left between them. CDR3 sequence (DNA): TGTGCCAGCAGTTTATTGGCTAGCGAGCCGGGTTATACGCAGTATTTT. Its translation: CASSLLASEPGYTQYF.

This clone was seen only once. V gene TRBV27 combines with J gene TRBJ2-7; 8 bases are shared with TRBD2. Germline values: CDR1 MNHEY, CDR2 SMNVEV (reference sequence). The CDR3 is made up of 16 amino acids. Unmatched junction bases numbered 15, after V lost 7 bases and J lost 4 bases. CDR3 region: CASTLRGGQSLYEQYF. The CDR3 DNA reads TGTGCCAGCACCTTACGGGGGGGGCAGTCCTTGTACGAGCAGTACTTC.

The V gene is TRBV28, the J gene TRBJ2-7; 10 bases agree with TRBD2. This CDR3 comprises 11 residues. Germline lookup yields CDR1 MDHEN and CDR2 SYDVKM. This CDR3 reads CATSGYGKQYF. In DNA, the CDR3 is TGTGCGACTAGCGGGTATGGGAAGCAGTACTTC.

The CDR3 sequence is CAISESEAYEQYF. The CDR3 coding sequence is TGTGCCATCAGTGAGTCGGAGGCCTACGAGCAGTACTTC. The chain links TRBV10-3 to TRBJ2-7, with D perhaps matching TRBD2 (5 bases). Germline values: CDR1 ENHRY, CDR2 SYGVKD. This CDR3 region has 13 residues. Trimming cost V 0 bases and J 2 bases, with 5 bases left between them.

This chain connects TRBV5-6 to TRBJ2-1; TRBD2 matches 11 bases. Losses at the gene ends were 7 bases for V and 7 bases for J; bases not matched to a gene: 7. This CDR3 contains 14 residues. CDR1 and CDR2 from the germline V gene are SGHDT and YYEEEE. CDR3 amino acids: CASGLAGGPNEQFF. CDR3 DNA: TGTGCCAGCGGATTAGCGGGAGGGCCGAATGAGCAGTTCTTC.

The chain recombines TRBV6-5 with TRBJ2-7; the match to TRBD1 covers 8 bases. Losses at the gene ends were 6 bases for V and 0 bases for J; bases not matched to a gene: 4. Germline V gives CDR1 MNHEY, CDR2 SVGAGI. This CDR3 has 14 residues. CDR3 bases: TGTGCCAGCAGGAGGGGACAGGCCTCCTACGAGCAGTACTTC. It is translated as CASRRGQASYEQYF.

The V and J genes are TRBV27 and TRBJ2-7; 8 nucleotides agree with TRBD1. Germline CDR1 and CDR2: MNHEY and SMNVEV (reference sequence). This CDR3 region has 14 residues. Trimming cost V 3 bases and J 4 bases; bases outside gene matches: 5. The chain's CDR3 is CASSLYRGSYEQYF. For the CDR3, the DNA is TGTGCCAGCAGTTTGTACAGGGGGAGTTACGAGCAGTACTTC.

J is TRBJ2-1 and V is TRBV27; 12 bases are shared with TRBD2. The CDR3 loop spans 17 amino acids. V lost 0 bases to trimming and J lost 8 bases; unmatched junction nucleotides: 8. Germline CDR1 reads MNHEY; CDR2 reads SMNVEV (reference sequence). The CDR3 region has the DNA TGTGCCAGCAGTTTATCGACTAGCGGGAGCTCTGTACATGAGCAGTTCTTC. Its translation: CASSLSTSGSSVHEQFF.

The rearrangement joins TRBV27 to TRBJ1-5; 9 nucleotides match TRBD1. Losses at the gene ends were 7 bases for V and 1 base for J; bases not matched to a gene: 8. Germline V gene data show CDR1 as MNHEY and CDR2 as SMNVEV (reference sequence). The CDR3 has 16 amino acids. DNA for the CDR3: TGTGCCAGCACCCCTACAGGGGGCCGGAGCAATCAGCCCCAGCATTTT. This gives the protein CASTPTGGRSNQPQHF.

The chain links TRBV15 to TRBJ1-5; the D is unclear. V lost 3 bases and J 6 bases, leaving 9 bases between the germline ends. Germline loops: CDR1 LNHNV, CDR2 YYDKDF (reference sequence). This CDR3 contains 13 residues. CDR3 region: CATSRTTGQPQHF. The CDR3 DNA reads TGTGCCACCAGCAGGACAACCGGTCAGCCCCAGCATTTT. The variable domain in full, with the rest retrieved from reference TRBV15 and TRBJ1-5, is DAMVIQNPRYQVTQFGKPVTLSCSQTLNHNVMYWYQQKSSQAPKLLFHYYDKDFNNEADTPDNFQSRRPNTSFCFLDIRSPGLGDTAMYLCATSRTTGQPQHFGDGTRLSIL.

The CDR3: CASSFAGSSQHF. In DNA form, the CDR3 reads TGTGCCAGCAGCTTCGCGGGGTCCTCCCAGCATTTT. The J gene is TRBJ1-5, the V gene TRBV5-8; no definite D call. Between the trimmed V and J ends, which lost 2 bases and 11 bases, there was a span of 11 bases. Germline loops: CDR1 SGHTS, CDR2 YDEGEE. The CDR3 sequence is 12 residues long.

The chain employs TRBV6-5 and TRBJ1-5; no definite D call. Per germline, CDR1 MNHEY and CDR2 SVGAGI. This CDR3 has 14 amino acids. V was trimmed by 2 bases and J by 3 bases, leaving 8 bases between them. This CDR3 is CASSYASNNQPQHF. The CDR3 nucleotides read TGTGCCAGCAGTTACGCGAGCAACAATCAGCCCCAGCATTTT.

V gene TRBV5-1 combines with J gene TRBJ2-7; a weak D match, TRBD1 (6 bases). Germline V gives CDR1 SGHRS, CDR2 YFSETQ. Deletions cut 0 bases from V and 6 bases from J, with 19 bases between. The CDR3 is 16 amino acids. The CDR3 region is CASSLVVGDMASEQYF. The CDR3 DNA is TGCGCCAGCAGCTTGGTAGTCGGGGACATGGCTAGCGAGCAGTACTTC. Complete variable domain (other parts from reference TRBV5-1 and TRBJ2-7): KAGVTQTPRYLIKTRGQQVTLSCSPISGHRSVSWYQQTPGQGLQFLFEYFSETQRNKGNFPGRFSGRQFSNSRSEMNVSTLELGDSALYLCASSLVVGDMASEQYFGPGTRLTVT.

For this clone: This sample includes further DNA sequences coding for the same CDR3. This chain uses TRBV19 with TRBJ2-7; weak D call: TRBD2 (6 bases). With 4 bases removed from V and 4 bases from J, the gap between germline ends came to 11 bases. This CDR3 comprises 13 residues. The V gene's germline CDR1 is LNHDA and CDR2 SQIVND (reference sequence). The CDR3 nucleotides are TGTGCCAGTAGTAGGGACTCGACATACGAGCAGTACTTC. Its translation is CASSRDSTYEQYF.

The V gene is TRBV7-6, the J gene TRBJ2-5, with a possible D match to TRBD1 (6 bases). CDR1 is SGHVS, CDR2 FNYEAQ, per germline. Trimming removed 5 bases from V and 5 bases from J, with 12 bases in between. The length of the CDR3 is 13 residues. The CDR3 DNA sequence: TGTGCCAGCAGCCCAATCAGGGGCGAGACCCAGTACTTC. Translating it yields CASSPIRGETQYF. Combining the CDR3 with reference TRBV7-6 and TRBJ2-5 gives the whole variable domain GAGVSQSPRYKVTKRGQDVALRCDPISGHVSLYWYRQALGQGPEFLTYFNYEAQQDKSGLPNDRFSAERPEGSISTLTIQRTEQRDSAMYRCASSPIRGETQYFGPGTRLLVL.

This chain connects TRBV28 to TRBJ2-6; TRBD2 is a possible D gene (7 bases). Trimming took 3 bases from V and 2 from J, leaving 17 bases between them. The CDR3 is 18 amino acids. In germline, CDR1 is MDHEN, CDR2 SYDVKM. CDR3 sequence: CASSFVGGGAAGANVLTF. DNA for the CDR3: TGTGCCAGCAGTTTTGTGGGGGGGGGCGCAGCTGGGGCCAACGTCCTGACTTTC. Full variable domain (rest looked up from reference TRBV28 and TRBJ2-6): DVKVTQSSRYLVKRTGEKVFLECVQDMDHENMFWYRQDPGLGLRLIYFSYDVKMKEKGDIPEGYSVSREKKERFSLILESASTNQTSMYLCASSFVGGGAAGANVLTFGAGSRLTVL.

This chain uses TRBV2 with TRBJ1-2; tentatively, D is TRBD1 (6 bases). Trimming removed 8 bases at V and 6 bases at J, with 16 bases between. This CDR3 has 13 amino acids. Germline assignment: CDR1 SNHLY and CDR2 FYNNEI. CDR3 in amino acids: CASGRNRENGYTF. The CDR3 region has the DNA TGTGCCAGCGGACGGAACAGGGAAAATGGCTACACCTTC.

The V and J genes are TRBV5-1 and TRBJ2-1, with D possibly TRBD2 on 6 matching bases. The V and J ends lost 4 bases and 7 bases respectively, with 15 bases between them. Germline CDR1 and CDR2: SGHRS and YFSETQ. CDR3 length equals 14 residues. CDR3 sequence: CASSPEGSPNEQFF. For the CDR3, the DNA is TGCGCCAGCAGCCCGGAGGGTAGCCCTAATGAGCAGTTCTTC.

This clone was counted once. The chain has TRBV5-1 and TRBJ2-5; D might be TRBD1 (6 bases). The CDR3 is made up of 15 amino acids. The germline V gene encodes CDR1 SGHRS and CDR2 YFSETQ. The V gene lost 0 bases and the J gene lost 1 base, with 10 bases spanning the gap. The CDR3 bases are TGCGCCAGCAGCTTGGCCAGGGGCGCCCAAGAGACCCAGTACTTC. This codes for CASSLARGAQETQYF.

This clone was recorded only once. The rearrangement joins TRBV29-1 to TRBJ2-7; 7 bases are shared with TRBD2. The V gene end was trimmed by 5 bases and the J gene end by 0 bases; junction bases not matched to a gene: 10. CDR1 is SQVTM and CDR2 is ANQGSEA in the germline V gene. CDR3 length: 15 amino acids. CDR3 in DNA: TGCAGCGTTCCCCGGGACTACCAACACTCCTACGAGCAGTACTTC. It specifies CSVPRDYQHSYEQYF.

The chain carries TRBV28 and TRBJ2-7; tentatively, D is TRBD2 (5 bases). Germline V gene lookup returns CDR1 MDHEN and CDR2 SYDVKM. CDR3 size: 12 residues. Trimming stripped 3 bases from V and 9 bases from J, with 12 bases between. The CDR3 bases are TGTGCCAGCAGTTTTGGGAGCCGGGGGCAGTACTTC. It encodes CASSFGSRGQYF.

The chain joins TRBV6-1 to TRBJ2-7, with D possibly being TRBD2 (6 bases). The ends were cut back, 2 bases at V and 4 bases at J, with 15 bases in the middle. Germline V gene lookup returns CDR1 MNHNS and CDR2 SASEGT. This CDR3 has 15 amino acids. CDR3 protein: CASSEFGGIPYEQYF. The CDR3 bases are TGTGCCAGCAGTGAATTCGGGGGAATCCCGTACGAGCAGTACTTC.

This chain joins TRBV5-1 and TRBJ1-1; 7 bases line up with TRBD1. Germline CDR1 SGHRS, CDR2 YFSETQ. J gave up 1 base and V 4 bases, and 7 bases lay outside the gene matches. This CDR3 is 15 amino acids long. The CDR3 reads CASSGWDSSNTEAFF. For the CDR3, the DNA is TGCGCCAGCAGCGGATGGGACAGCTCGAACACTGAAGCTTTCTTT.